A selection of T cell receptor beta chains follows, all from one sample in a study of metastatic and nonmetastatic thyroid tumors. TCRdb re-called the PCR reads with MiXCR. Of tens of thousands of clones detected, approximately 24% appear once; the ten largest clones hold around 3%. The source material was blood. Receptors were obtained from a male donor with papillary thyroid cancer or a benign thyroid nodule (not recorded which). Some clones in this sample may be carry-over from other donors' samples. CDR3s include the opening cysteine and the closing phenylalanine or tryptophan. The D gene is left open where the match is weak. Size is stated for part of the rows, as once, few or many counts, or as a class when the clone is expanded.

d_gene | j_gene | v_gene | abundance | CDR3nt | CDR3aa
TRBD1 | TRBJ2-3 | TRBV13 | many | TGTGCCAGCAGCTTAGTCGAGGGGGCTTCAGATACGCAGTATTTT | CASSLVEGASDTQYF
- | TRBJ1-2 | TRBV5-1 | - | TGCGCCAGCAGCTTGGAAGAGGGAATCCGTGGCTACACCTTC | CASSLEEGIRGYTF
TRBD1 | TRBJ2-6 | TRBV6-1 | many | TGTGCCAGCAGTGCCTTTACAGGGGCCCTTATCTCTGGGGCCAACGTCCTGACTTTC | CASSAFTGALISGANVLTF
TRBD2 | TRBJ2-1 | TRBV27 | few | TGTGCCAGCAGCCCCCTCGGGGGGGCTTACAATGAGCAGTTCTTC | CASSPLGGAYNEQFF
TRBD1 | TRBJ2-7 | TRBV28 | - | TGTGCCAGCAGGGACCTGGGCAGTGAGGGACAGACCTACGAGCAGTACTTC | CASRDLGSEGQTYEQYF
- | TRBJ2-7 | TRBV27 | - | TGTGCCAGCAGTTTAAGGTGGCAGGGAATCTACGAGCAGTACTTC | CASSLRWQGIYEQYF
TRBD2 | TRBJ2-2 | TRBV6-1 | many | TGTGCCAGCACCAGACTAGCGGGAGACACCGGGGAGCTGTTTTTT | CASTRLAGDTGELFF
TRBD1 | TRBJ1-2 | TRBV19 | few | TGTGCCAGTAGCCGAGAGGGACAGGGTGGCTACACCTTC | CASSREGQGGYTF
TRBD2 | TRBJ2-6 | TRBV20-1 | many | TGCAGTGCTAGTAAAAGCGGGAGTCCTACTGGGGCCAACGTCCTGACTTTC | CSASKSGSPTGANVLTF
TRBD1 | TRBJ1-4 | TRBV19 | few | TGTGCCAGTACCCGACAGGGGGCTAATGAAAAACTGTTTTTT | CASTRQGANEKLFF
TRBD1 | TRBJ1-1 | TRBV19 | many | TGTGCCAGTAGTTTACAGGGGGTTAAAGCTTTCTTT | CASSLQGVKAFF
TRBD1 | TRBJ1-4 | TRBV6-1 | few | TGTGCCGTCCGGGGACAGCCTAATGAAAAACTGTTTTTT | CAVRGQPNEKLFF
- | TRBJ2-7 | TRBV7-2 | many | TGTGCCAGCAGCTCCTCCGGGACTGGAACCTACGAGCAGTACTTC | CASSSSGTGTYEQYF
- | TRBJ2-2 | TRBV28 | many | TGTGCCAGCAGCTTGACACCAGGGATAATCGGGGAGCTGTTTTTT | CASSLTPGIIGELFF
- | TRBJ2-1 | TRBV15 | many | TGTGCCACCAGCAGAGATGCAGTCGCGGGATACAATGAGCAGTTCTTC | CATSRDAVAGYNEQFF
- | TRBJ2-2 | TRBV4-3 | - | TGCGCCAGCAGCCCCCGACAGTACACCGGGGAGCTGTTTTTT | CASSPRQYTGELFF
TRBD1 | TRBJ2-6 | TRBV28 | many | TGTGCCAGCAGTTTCCAGGGGGCGAAGGGGGCCAACGTCCTGACTTTC | CASSFQGAKGANVLTF
- | TRBJ1-4 | TRBV7-9 | - | TGTGCCAGCAGCATAGGGGTGTGGACAAATGAAAAACTGTTTTTT | CASSIGVWTNEKLFF
TRBD2 | TRBJ2-3 | TRBV20-1 | many | TGCAGTGCTATACCGATAGCGGGAGCGGGTGATACGCAGTATTTT | CSAIPIAGAGDTQYF
TRBD2 | TRBJ2-1 | TRBV19 | many | TGTGCCAGTAGTCCGGGGGGCCTAGCGGGAGGCCTCGATGAGCAGTTCTTC | CASSPGGLAGGLDEQFF
- | TRBJ2-2 | TRBV4-2 | many | TGTGCCAGCAGCCAAGTGGGGCAGGGGAGAGACACCGGGGAGCTGTTTTTT | CASSQVGQGRDTGELFF
- | TRBJ2-3 | TRBV7-2 | many | TGTGCCAGCAGCTTCACCAGCCGGACCCCTGGCACAGATACGCAGTATTTT | CASSFTSRTPGTDTQYF
TRBD2 | TRBJ2-7 | TRBV4-2 | many | TGTGCCAGCAGCCAAGGGGCCCCTGGGACTAGCGGGAGGGCCAACGAGCAGTACTTC | CASSQGAPGTSGRANEQYF
- | TRBJ1-1 | TRBV29-1 | many | TGCAGCGTTGAAGGTCTGAACACTGAAGCTTTCTTT | CSVEGLNTEAFF
- | TRBJ2-7 | TRBV18 | many | TGTGCCAGCTCAACTAGGGCCCGAGGGGTCTACGAGCAGTACTTC | CASSTRARGVYEQYF
- | TRBJ1-1 | TRBV3-1 | - | TGTGCCAGCAGCCAAGATCTGAACACTGAAGCTTTCTTT | CASSQDLNTEAFF
- | TRBJ2-1 | TRBV20-1 | - | TGCAGTGCTCGAGCCTTCTTGAGCGGGACAAATGAGCAGTTCTTC | CSARAFLSGTNEQFF
- | TRBJ2-3 | TRBV30 | medium-sized | TGTGCCTGGAGTACGGGTGCAGATACGCAGTATTTT | CAWSTGADTQYF
- | TRBJ1-1 | TRBV6-1 | many | TGTGCCAGCAGTTATACGACAGGAGCTGAAGCTTTCTTT | CASSYTTGAEAFF
- | TRBJ2-1 | TRBV6-1 | few | TGTGCCAGCAGTGTGTATGAGCAGTTCTTC | CASSVYEQFF
TRBD2 | TRBJ2-7 | TRBV19 | medium-sized | TGTGCCAGTAGTTTCGGGACTAGCGGATACGAGCAGTACTTC | CASSFGTSGYEQYF
TRBD2 | TRBJ2-3 | TRBV11-2 | many | TGTGCCAGCAGCCGTGGACTAGCGGGGATCACAGATACGCAGTATTTT | CASSRGLAGITDTQYF
- | TRBJ1-5 | TRBV19 | few | TGTGCCAGTAGTATTGGTAGGGTAGGCCAGCCCCAGCATTTT | CASSIGRVGQPQHF